This TCR beta chain was captured by sequencing in a study of CD8 T cells in ankylosing spondylitis. Study-level points and caveats: Significant enrichment of disease-linked clones was reported in matched ankylosing spondylitis synovial fluid. Disease-linked clones were found to be CD8+ and relatively rare in peripheral blood. Within ankylosing spondylitis blood, a TCR beta motif made up of roughly eight highly homologous variants appeared to be characteristic.

V was trimmed by 3 bases and J by 1 base, leaving 16 bases between them. Per germline, CDR1 DFQATT and CDR2 SNEGSKA (reference sequence). This CDR3 contains 15 residues. This clonotype has only a few counts. No antigen is known for it. Generation of TCR beta libraries employed quantitative 5'-RACE incorporating molecular barcodes. TCRdb fed the 5' RACE reads into MiXCR, producing one record per CDR3 protein. Among about 270,000 distinct CDR3 sequences, approximately 30% were seen once, and the ten largest hold around 4.2%. The sequencing sample was made of blood, either unsorted or a sorted T cell fraction (not recorded which). The chain combines TRBV20-1 with TRBJ2-7; TRBD1 is a possible D gene (6 bases). The receptor comes from a male donor with ankylosing spondylitis or in good health (not recorded which). In nucleotides, the CDR3 is TGCAGTGCTAGTGATGGACAGAAGCTTTCCTACGAGCAGTACTTC. Its translation is CSASDGQKLSYEQYF.